Listed below are T cell receptor beta chains from one sample, sequenced in a study of blood T cell repertoires in COVID-19. Sequenced by immunoSEQ multiplex PCR; TCRdb stores in-frame clones only, minus some. The sample carries hundreds of thousands of clones, about four fifths recorded once. Material: PBMCs or T cells enriched from blood (not recorded which). All receptors come from a woman between 40 and 55 years old who had recovered from COVID-19. The CDR3 runs from the conserved cysteine through the conserved F or W. Clone size appears in some rows only: once, few, many, or a class for an expanded clone.

v_call clone_size cdr3_aa
TRBV24-1 NA CATSRDDTPRPHYYEQYF
TRBV27 NA CASSTGTSRSETQYF
TRBV5-1 NA CASSGTGNSYNEQFF
TRBV7-9 NA CASSSWDRQETQYF
TRBV10-2 NA CASRRLSGRRDTGELFF
TRBV5-1 few CASSLGPRGGAMNTEAFF
TRBV6-5 NA CASSPGLGAFF
TRBV10-3 NA CAISEALVGGNYGYTF
TRBV19 NA CASSMGPPSEKLFF
TRBV28 NA CASSLPGTSGTAYNEQFF
TRBV6-1 NA CASSVRLAGSPSYEQYF
TRBV5-6 NA CASSQNPFRGAGDGYTF
TRBV27 NA CASNRLGQGYMNTEAFF
TRBV3-1/TRBV3-2 NA CASSRAGSHKETQYF
TRBV5-1 NA CASSPASGTYNEQFF
TRBV4-3 NA CASSQLLISYNEQFF
TRBV4-2 NA CASSPRTGGRTEAFF
TRBV28 NA CASSPGWDRGLSNQPQHF
TRBV5-6 NA CASSLEATGRAEAFF
TRBV18 NA CASSPTGGRVYNEQFF
TRBV6-6 NA CASSYSNGGQGYEQYF
TRBV19 NA CASSIRGLAGAYTGELFF
TRBV9 NA CASSVGSQRRPGELFF
TRBV10-3 few CAISPGIGELFF
TRBV2 NA CASSGGTGVATGELFF
TRBV5-1 NA CASSLGNRGVSEKLFF
TRBV4-1 NA CASRPTSGRGGGTGELFF
TRBV2 NA CASSERQWNQPQHF
TRBV5-1 NA CASSNRQGPNYGYTF
TRBV7-2 NA CASGKREGYDTQYF
TRBV5-6 NA CASTSTGQPNTEAFF
TRBV13 NA CASSSPGDRPHGYTF
TRBV30 NA CAWSAGVDTGELFF
TRBV12-5 once CASGLTPTGGYEQFF
TRBV3-1/TRBV3-2 NA CASSRGGGQSQETQYF
TRBV5-4 NA CASSWGLAGGADTQYF
TRBV3-1/TRBV3-2 NA CASSQSGEQFF
TRBV7-2 NA CASSFLAGVSYEQYF
TRBV28 once CASSLWGSGHKETQYF
TRBV4-1 NA CASRAGFTYGYTF
TRBV11-3 NA CASSLRASASTDTQYF
TRBV19 NA CASSSSGRAIDTQYF
TRBV29-1 NA CSGTPSGGTGELFF
TRBV5-1 NA CASSRQGIDYEQYF
TRBV7-9 NA CASSLGGGDGYTF
TRBV6-6 NA CASTLQLTPNEKLFF
TRBV7-3 once CASSLTHGGTDTQYF
TRBV7-2 NA CASSLVRGLQETQYF
TRBV7-2 few CASSLGLAGGRTDTQYF
TRBV27 NA CASSLGGGRTEQYF
TRBV7-8 NA CASSLSLRNEKLFF
TRBV5-1 few CASSPTGSGANVLTF
TRBV4-3 NA CASSRRSGGTDTQYF
TRBV19 few CASSSDRLDTQYF
TRBV11-2 NA CASSLDSATYSPLHF
TRBV5-1 NA CASSLVLSYYSPLHF
TRBV19 NA CASTPRSRGEAFF